Included here is one T cell receptor (beta chain) sequence, with context. As yet, its antigen is unknown. This sample was taken from a study of OX40 agonist ivuxolimab in advanced cancers. Overall study findings and caveats: Expanded clones tended on average to be more numerous among CD8+ T cells than CD4+. Clonal expansion by week 6 occurred in CD4+ and CD8+ blood T cells (at 0.1 to 3.0 mg/kg).

Using immunoSEQ multiplex PCR, the repertoire was profiled, and TCRdb retains in-frame clones only, with some absent. In the table there are 15,000 to 20,000 clones, around 84% of which are singletons. The CDR3 spans 14 residues. CDR1 and CDR2 (germline): MNHNY, SVGAGI (reference sequence). V gave up 0 bases and J gave up 7 bases; unmatched junction bases: 6. This TCR came from an adult with an advanced solid tumor such as melanoma, head and neck, liver or kidney cancer. The genes are TRBV6-6 and TRBJ2-7; 7 bases match TRBD2. Sequences were derived from CD4+ or CD8+ T cells sorted from blood, sampled in a trial of the OX40 agonist ivuxolimab. CDR3 sequence reads: CASSYSRGRGEQYF. Here the CDR3 DNA reads TGTGCCAGCAGTTACTCGCGTGGGAGGGGTGAGCAGTACTTC.